Shown below are 25 T cell receptor beta chains from a single sample sequenced in a study of OX40 agonist ivuxolimab in advanced cancers. Assay: immunoSEQ multiplex PCR; the TCRdb copy retains only in-frame clones and omits some. The sample shows 65,000 to 95,000 clones, roughly 89% of them seen only once. The sample here was CD4+ or CD8+ T cells sorted from blood, taken in a trial of the OX40 agonist ivuxolimab. The receptors shown here come from an adult with an advanced solid tumor such as melanoma, head and neck, liver or kidney cancer.

This chain links TRBV5-4 with TRBJ2-2; TRBD1 agrees at 8 bases. Per germline, CDR1 SGHNT and CDR2 YYREEE (reference sequence). The CDR3 has 15 amino acids. Unmatched junction bases numbered 5, after V lost 2 bases and J lost 5 bases. CDR3 amino acids: CASSLQGVMTGELFF. The CDR3 DNA sequence: TGTGCCAGCAGCTTACAGGGGGTGATGACCGGGGAGCTGTTTTTT.

This CDR3 reads CASSPGTAYGYTF. In nucleotides, the CDR3 is TGTGCCAGCAGTCCAGGGACGGCCTATGGCTACACCTTC. The chain links TRBV2 to TRBJ1-2; D is possibly TRBD1 (5 bases). Germline V CDR1 and CDR2: SNHLY, FYNNEI. Trimming took 5 bases from V and 4 from J, leaving 11 bases between them. The CDR3 totals 13 residues.

The rearrangement uses TRBV10-3 and TRBJ2-3; 11 bases agree with TRBD2. Unmatched junction bases numbered 9, after V lost 7 bases and J lost 0 bases. CDR3 size: 17 residues. The germline V gene has CDR1 ENHRY and CDR2 SYGVKD. The CDR3 region is CAITATSGTTSTDTQYF. In nucleotides, the CDR3 is TGTGCCATCACAGCGACTAGCGGGACAACTAGCACAGATACGCAGTATTTT.

The rearrangement links TRBV7-9 to TRBJ2-7; D is unresolved. Deletions cut 1 base from V and 7 bases from J, with 8 bases between. CDR1 SEHNR and CDR2 FQNEAQ come from the germline V gene (reference sequence). The CDR3 spans 12 residues. CDR3 DNA sequence: TGTGCCAGCAGCTTAGAGGGTGGGGAGCAGTACGTC. As protein: CASSLEGGEQYV.

In nucleotides, the CDR3 is TGTGCCAGCAGCTTAGGGCAGGCTATCTCCTACGAGCAGTACTTC. This codes for CASSLGQAISYEQYF. The gene calls are TRBV7-2 and TRBJ2-7; D is unclear. V was shortened by 1 base and J by 0 bases, with 10 bases between the two germline ends. CDR1 is SGHTA and CDR2 is FQGNSA in the germline V gene. The CDR3 has 15 amino acids.

The genes are TRBV15 and TRBJ1-1, with D unclear. CDR3 length equals 12 residues. V was shortened by 0 bases and J by 10 bases, with 9 bases between the two germline ends. CDR1 and CDR2 (germline): LNHNV, YYDKDF (reference sequence). The CDR3 spells CATSRDRVRAFF. The CDR3, as DNA: TGTGCCACCAGCAGAGATCGGGTACGAGCTTTCTTT. The full variable domain, its missing parts supplied by reference TRBV15 and TRBJ1-1, is DAMVIQNPRYQVTQFGKPVTLSCSQTLNHNVMYWYQQKSSQAPKLLFHYYDKDFNNEADTPDNFQSRRPNTSFCFLDIRSPGLGDTAMYLCATSRDRVRAFFGQGTRLTVV.

This chain uses TRBV5-1 with TRBJ2-1, with 7 bases identical to TRBD2. This CDR3 spans 14 amino acids. V trimming: 3 bases; J trimming: 5 bases; junction bases outside the gene matches: 5. CDR1 is SGHRS and CDR2 is YFSETQ in the germline V gene. The chain's CDR3 is CASSSKRDNNEQFF. The CDR3 DNA sequence: TGCGCCAGCAGCTCTAAGCGGGATAACAATGAGCAGTTCTTC.

The sample holds one count of this clone. CDR3 sequence reads: CASSTQDSARYGYTF. The DNA for the CDR3 is TGTGCCAGCAGTACCCAGGACAGTGCACGGTATGGCTACACCTTC. The rearrangement joins TRBV28 to TRBJ1-2, with D possibly matching TRBD1 (6 bases). The CDR3 sequence is 15 residues long. The V gene's germline CDR1 is MDHEN and CDR2 SYDVKM. The V gene lost 5 bases and the J gene lost 5 bases, with 18 bases spanning the gap.

The genes are TRBV9 and TRBJ1-6; TRBD1 is a possible D gene (6 bases). The germline CDR1 and CDR2 sequences are SGDLS and YYNGEE. The CDR3 spans 17 residues. Trimming took 0 bases from V and 1 from J, leaving 11 bases between them. This chain's CDR3 is CASSVGTGRSYNSPLHF. The CDR3 nucleotides read TGTGCCAGCAGCGTAGGAACAGGGAGGTCCTATAATTCACCCCTCCACTTT.

The chain couples TRBV18 to TRBJ2-1, with TRBD2 as a possible D gene (5 bases). Per germline, CDR1 KGHSH and CDR2 LQKENI. V lost 0 bases and J 8 bases, leaving 14 bases between the germline ends. The CDR3 is made up of 15 amino acids. The CDR3 DNA reads as TGTGCCAGCTCACCACCGAGTTTGGGGAGATATGAGCAGTTCTTC. Translated, it gives CASSPPSLGRYEQFF.

The chain joins TRBV9 to TRBJ1-1; tentatively, D is TRBD1 (5 bases). Germline V lookup: CDR1 SGDLS, CDR2 YYNGEE. V was pared by 4 bases and J by 3 bases, with 13 bases between. This CDR3 spans 14 amino acids. The CDR3: CASSQGKGDTEAFF. The CDR3 nucleotides are TGTGCCAGCAGCCAGGGTAAAGGCGACACTGAAGCTTTCTTT.

This clone has only one observation. The chain employs TRBV28 and TRBJ2-7; D might be TRBD2 (6 bases). CDR3 length equals 14 residues. Germline V gene sequence: CDR1 MDHEN, CDR2 SYDVKM. V lost 6 bases to trimming and J lost 5 bases, with 17 bases between them. The CDR3 region has the DNA TGTGCCAGCAGACCCGGGGACTTGGGGGACGAGCAGTACTTC. The encoded protein is CASRPGDLGDEQYF.

This sequence joins TRBV6-6 and TRBJ2-5; TRBD1 agrees at 8 bases. V shed 2 bases and J 4 bases; nucleotides not matched to a gene: 6. The CDR3 totals 15 residues. Germline V gene sequence: CDR1 MNHNY, CDR2 SVGAGI (reference sequence). The CDR3 is CASSYQGQGLETQYF. CDR3 DNA: TGTGCCAGCAGTTACCAAGGACAGGGCCTAGAGACCCAGTACTTC.

This sequence joins TRBV5-4 and TRBJ2-3, with D perhaps matching TRBD1 (5 bases). The V end was cut by 6 bases, the J end by 2 bases, with 22 bases between. Germline CDR1 reads SGHNT; CDR2 reads YYREEE (reference sequence). This CDR3 contains 17 residues. The chain's CDR3 is CASTDQGSRRVTDTQYF. In DNA, the CDR3 is TGTGCCAGCACCGATCAGGGCTCCCGCCGAGTCACAGATACGCAGTATTTT.

The genes are TRBV7-9 and TRBJ2-1, with unresolved D. Germline V gives CDR1 SEHNR, CDR2 FQNEAQ (reference sequence). CDR3 length equals 12 residues. V shed 1 base and J shed 8 bases, with 6 bases lying between them. The CDR3 DNA reads TGTGCCAGCAGCTTAGGTGGGGATGAGCAGTTCTTC. Its translation is CASSLGGDEQFF.

This clone was picked up a small number of times. The chain recombines TRBV4-2 with TRBJ1-4; the D gene is possibly TRBD1 (5 bases). Germline CDR1 is LGHNA and CDR2 is YNFKEQ. This CDR3 contains 17 residues. Trimming removed 0 bases from V and 7 bases from J, with 18 bases in between. CDR3 protein: CASSQDFVLQEPEKLFF. The CDR3 nucleotides are TGTGCCAGCAGCCAAGATTTTGTTCTACAGGAGCCTGAAAAACTGTTTTTT.

This chain links TRBV5-1 with TRBJ2-3; D is undetermined. Trimming took 0 bases from V and 1 from J, leaving 12 bases between them. Germline V gene data show CDR1 as SGHRS and CDR2 as YFSETQ. The CDR3 runs 16 residues. CDR3 amino acids: CASSLAPNRGTDTQYF. CDR3 DNA: TGCGCCAGCAGCTTGGCCCCCAACAGAGGCACAGATACGCAGTATTTT.

J is TRBJ1-3 and V is TRBV30; no reliable D call. The CDR3 is 15 residues long. Germline values: CDR1 GTSNPN, CDR2 SVGIG (reference sequence). Trimming pared 3 bases from V and 0 bases from J, leaving 12 bases between. CDR3 region: CAWRGYINSGNTIYF. In DNA, the CDR3 is TGTGCCTGGAGGGGGTACATCAACTCTGGAAACACCATATATTTT.

V gene TRBV2 combines with J gene TRBJ2-5; 12 nucleotides line up with TRBD1. Trimming removed 4 bases from V and 7 bases from J; junction bases left unmatched: 10. The germline CDR1 and CDR2 sequences are SNHLY and FYNNEI. CDR3 size: 16 residues. CDR3 protein: CASSVSGTGGAGTQYF. The CDR3 nucleotides read TGTGCCAGCAGTGTCTCTGGGACAGGGGGCGCGGGGACCCAGTACTTC. The whole variable domain, filled in from reference TRBV2 and TRBJ2-5, reads EPEVTQTPSHQVTQMGQEVILRCVPISNHLYFYWYRQILGQKVEFLVSFYNNEISEKSEIFDDQFSVERPDGSNFTLKIRSTKLEDSAMYFCASSVSGTGGAGTQYFGPGTRLLVL.

The V and J genes are TRBV5-1 and TRBJ2-3, with D unresolved. The V end lost 1 base, the J end lost 5 bases, and 11 bases lay between the germline ends. This CDR3 spans 14 amino acids. Germline CDR1 SGHRS, CDR2 YFSETQ. The CDR3, as DNA: TGCGCCAGCAGCTTGATACAAGATGGAGATACGCAGTATTTT. Translated: CASSLIQDGDTQYF.

The gene calls are TRBV4-1 and TRBJ2-4, with 9 bases fitting TRBD1. V lost 1 base, J lost 7 bases, and 23 bases stayed unmatched. The CDR3 is 21 amino acids. The germline gives CDR1 MGHRA, CDR2 YSYEKL. The CDR3 bases are TGCGCCAGCAGCCAAGTGGGGGGTAGGGGCCCGACCGGGACAGGGTGGAACATTCAGTACTTC. This codes for CASSQVGGRGPTGTGWNIQYF.

V gene TRBV11-2 combines with J gene TRBJ2-7; the D call may be TRBD1 or TRBD2 (5 bases each). Trimming stripped 7 bases from V and 2 bases from J, with 18 bases between. CDR1 and CDR2 from the germline V gene are SGHAT and FQNNGV. This CDR3 region has 15 residues. The CDR3 reads CASKPSSMGAYEQYF. The CDR3 coding sequence is TGTGCCAGCAAACCCTCTTCGATGGGGGCCTACGAGCAGTACTTC.

CDR3 bases: TGTGCCAGCAAGCCGTACGGGGAGATGGGTGAAGCTTTCTTT. It encodes CASKPYGEMGEAFF. This chain connects TRBV9 to TRBJ1-1; no definite D call. The germline V gene has CDR1 SGDLS and CDR2 YYNGEE. The CDR3 runs to 14 residues. V dropped 6 bases and J dropped 7 bases, with 19 bases sitting between them.

V usage is TRBV6-6 and J usage is TRBJ1-4; weak D call: TRBD1 (6 bases). Per the germline V gene, CDR1 is MNHNY and CDR2 is SVGAGI (reference sequence). The CDR3 covers 13 residues. The V gene lost 2 bases and the J gene lost 10 bases, with 11 bases spanning the gap. The CDR3 is CASSYAGEGKLFF. The CDR3 region has the DNA TGTGCCAGCAGTTACGCAGGGGAGGGAAAACTGTTTTTT.

This chain links TRBV4-3 with TRBJ2-7, with TRBD2 as a possible D gene (7 bases). The CDR3 totals 15 residues. The V gene lost 4 bases and the J gene lost 4 bases, with 17 bases spanning the gap. Germline V lookup: CDR1 LGHNA, CDR2 YSLEER. CDR3 amino acids: CASSREQGGLYEQYF. The CDR3 bases are TGCGCCAGCAGCCGAGAACAGGGAGGGCTGTACGAGCAGTACTTC.